These 19 T cell receptor beta chains were sequenced from one sample in a study of preoperative IRX-2 immunotherapy in early breast cancer. Treatment in this sample: preoperative locoregional IRX-2 cytokine immunotherapy. Clones were read by immunoSEQ multiplex PCR, and TCRdb kept only the in-frame ones, dropping some. The data show 30,000 to 35,000 clones, roughly 96% seen once. Sample collection occurred from a patient treated with IRX-2 immunotherapy. The receptors derive from a human donor with breast cancer.

The genes are TRBV7-2 and TRBJ1-5; the D is unclear. This CDR3 comprises 15 residues. The V end lost 3 bases, the J end lost 0 bases, and 9 bases lay between the germline ends. Germline V gene data show CDR1 as SGHTA and CDR2 as FQGNSA. The CDR3 region is CASSFVSYSNQPQHF. The CDR3 nucleotides read TGTGCCAGCAGCTTCGTCAGCTATAGCAATCAGCCCCAGCATTTT.

The rearrangement joins TRBV4-1 to TRBJ2-1; 7 positions agree with TRBD1. Losses at the gene ends were 4 bases for V and 5 bases for J; bases not matched to a gene: 2. The CDR3 extends over 13 amino acids. Germline-derived CDR1 and CDR2 are MGHRA and YSYEKL. The DNA of the CDR3 is TGCGCCAGCAGCCTCACAGGGGACAATGAGCAGTTCTTC. It yields the protein CASSLTGDNEQFF.

The rearrangement uses TRBV9 and TRBJ2-2; the D gene is possibly TRBD2 (5 bases). Trimming removed 3 bases at V and 1 base at J, with 13 bases between. CDR3 length equals 16 residues. Germline V lookup: CDR1 SGDLS, CDR2 YYNGEE. CDR3 DNA sequence: TGTGCCAGCAGCGAGTCTCGCGAGGGGAACACCGGGGAGCTGTTTTTT. Encoded protein: CASSESREGNTGELFF.

The chain joins TRBV6-5 to TRBJ1-2, with 7 nucleotides matching TRBD1. This CDR3 spans 13 amino acids. Germline CDR1 and CDR2: MNHEY and SVGAGI. With 6 bases clipped from V and 4 bases from J, the junction kept 5 bases outside the gene matches. CDR3 nucleotides: TGTGCCAGCAGGCCTAACAGGGGCTATGGCTACACCTTC. Amino acids: CASRPNRGYGYTF.

This chain joins TRBV7-2 and TRBJ1-2; 9 positions agree with TRBD1. Germline V gene data show CDR1 as SGHTA and CDR2 as FQGNSA. Losses at the gene ends were 5 bases for V and 6 bases for J; bases not matched to a gene: 10. CDR3 length: 15 residues. In DNA form, the CDR3 reads TGTGCCAGCAGCCTTTGGGGGGACAGGGATAATGGCTACACCTTC. It yields the protein CASSLWGDRDNGYTF.

The chain uses TRBV14 and TRBJ1-1; TRBD1 is a possible D gene (5 bases). CDR1 and CDR2 (germline): SGHDN, FVKESK. There are 16 residues in the CDR3. With 0 bases removed from V and 8 bases from J, the gap between germline ends came to 19 bases. CDR3 sequence (DNA): TGTGCCAGCAGCCAAGAGTCAGGGAGGAGGATCGGCGAAGCTTTCTTT. It codes for CASSQESGRRIGEAFF.

The chain couples TRBV19 to TRBJ2-6; 7 bases are shared with TRBD1. V trimming: 11 bases; J trimming: 0 bases; junction bases outside the gene matches: 13. CDR3 size: 17 residues. Germline V gives CDR1 LNHDA, CDR2 SQIVND (reference sequence). The CDR3 reads CASQPGQSVSGANVLTF. DNA for the CDR3: TGTGCCTCCCAGCCGGGACAGTCCGTCTCTGGGGCCAACGTCCTGACTTTC.

This rearrangement joins TRBV5-1 to TRBJ2-7; D uncertain. Germline V CDR1 and CDR2: SGHRS, YFSETQ. The V end lost 7 bases, the J end lost 0 bases, and 14 bases lay between the germline ends. CDR3 size: 14 residues. DNA for the CDR3: TGCGCCAGCTCCGAGAACCCCCCCTCCTACGAGCAGTACTTC. It codes for CASSENPPSYEQYF.

The chain is built from TRBV5-4 and TRBJ1-1, with 7 bases aligning to TRBD1. The CDR3 contains 14 residues. With V trimmed by 1 base and J by 3 bases, 3 bases remained unmatched. CDR1 is SGHNT, CDR2 YYREEE, per germline (reference sequence). In DNA form, the CDR3 reads TGTGCCAGCAGCTTGTACCAGGGGGACACTGAAGCTTTCTTT. Translation gives CASSLYQGDTEAFF.

The chain joins TRBV7-9 to TRBJ2-5; 8 bases map to TRBD2. Germline loops: CDR1 SEHNR, CDR2 FQNEAQ (reference sequence). The CDR3 runs to 14 residues. CDR3 sequence reads: CATDLSGDAETQYF. The CDR3, as DNA: TGTGCTACAGACCTTAGCGGGGATGCAGAGACCCAGTACTTC.

V usage is TRBV7-9 and J usage is TRBJ2-7, with D unresolved. Looked up from germline, CDR1 is SEHNR and CDR2 is FQNEAQ (reference sequence). The V and J ends lost 5 bases and 0 bases respectively, with 2 bases between them. The CDR3 runs 11 residues. CDR3 in DNA: TGTGCCAGCAGCACCTCCTACGAGCAGTACTTC. The encoded protein is CASSTSYEQYF. Variable domain in full (rest from reference TRBV7-9 and TRBJ2-7): DTGVSQNPRHKITKRGQNVTFRCDPISEHNRLYWYRQTLGQGPEFLTYFQNEAQLEKSRLLSDRFSAERPKGSFSTLEIQRTEQGDSAMYLCASSTSYEQYFGPGTRLTVT.

V gene TRBV4-1 combines with J gene TRBJ2-3; the D is unclear. CDR1 and CDR2 from the germline V gene are MGHRA and YSYEKL. There are 13 residues in the CDR3. V was cut by 4 bases and J by 6 bases, with 11 bases left in between. CDR3 in amino acids: CASSLLHGDTQYF. CDR3 DNA sequence: TGCGCCAGCAGCCTATTACATGGGGATACGCAGTATTTT.

The chain employs TRBV28 and TRBJ1-2, with no clear D. Germline V gene lookup returns CDR1 MDHEN and CDR2 SYDVKM. The V gene lost 1 base and the J gene lost 4 bases, with 10 bases spanning the gap. The CDR3 extends over 14 amino acids. The CDR3 spells CASSLFSAPYGYTF. In DNA form, the CDR3 reads TGTGCCAGCAGTTTATTCTCCGCCCCCTATGGCTACACCTTC.

V and J are TRBV7-3 and TRBJ2-3, with 9 bases fitting TRBD2. Germline V gene data show CDR1 as SGHTA and CDR2 as FQGTGA. The CDR3 contains 17 residues. Losses at the gene ends were 1 base for V and 6 bases for J; bases not matched to a gene: 11. As DNA, the CDR3 is TGTGCCAGCAGCTTAATCTTCGATAGCGGGAGTCTGGATACGCAGTATTTT. Translation: CASSLIFDSGSLDTQYF.

The chain joins TRBV5-6 to TRBJ2-7, with unresolved D. Germline CDR1 reads SGHDT; CDR2 reads YYEEEE. The CDR3 length is 12 residues. Trimming took off 2 bases at V and 6 bases at J, with 9 bases between the two ends. The CDR3 nucleotides read TGTGCCAGCAGCTTTCATGGGCTCGAGCAGTACTTC. Translated, it gives CASSFHGLEQYF.

This rearrangement joins TRBV7-8 to TRBJ2-7, with 7 nucleotides matching TRBD2. V shed 3 bases, J shed 3 bases, and the junction held 5 bases outside the gene matches. This CDR3 is 14 amino acids long. Germline V gene sequence: CDR1 SGHVS, CDR2 FQNEAQ. CDR3 nucleotides: TGTGCCAGCAGCTTTACGGGGGAGGGCTACGAGCAGTACTTC. Its translation is CASSFTGEGYEQYF.

The V call is TRBV19, the J call TRBJ2-3; possibly TRBD2 for D (5 bases). The CDR3 is made up of 14 amino acids. V lost 9 bases and J 4 bases, leaving 17 bases between the germline ends. Germline values: CDR1 LNHDA, CDR2 SQIVND (reference sequence). The CDR3 bases are TGTGCCAGCACGATTGGCGCGGGCCCAGATACGCAGTATTTT. Its protein is CASTIGAGPDTQYF. Full variable domain (rest looked up from reference TRBV19 and TRBJ2-3): DGGITQSPKYLFRKEGQNVTLSCEQNLNHDAMYWYRQDPGQGLRLIYYSQIVNDFQKGDIAEGYSVSREKKESFPLTVTSAQKNPTAFYLCASTIGAGPDTQYFGPGTRLTVL.

The rearrangement uses TRBV28 and TRBJ2-1; maybe TRBD2 (6 bases). This CDR3 is built from 14 residues. V lost 6 bases and J lost 2, with 11 bases in between. Germline CDR1 reads MDHEN; CDR2 reads SYDVKM. The CDR3 region is CASSWTKTYNEQFF. In DNA, the CDR3 is TGTGCCAGCAGCTGGACTAAGACCTACAATGAGCAGTTCTTC.

This clone was recorded once. V usage is TRBV7-8 and J usage is TRBJ1-3; D call uncertain. Per germline, CDR1 SGHVS and CDR2 FQNEAQ. The CDR3 spans 13 residues. V lost 4 bases and J 1 base, leaving 5 bases between the germline ends. The CDR3 sequence is CASSSGSGNTIYF. The CDR3, as DNA: TGTGCCAGCAGCTCGGGATCTGGAAACACCATATATTTT.